This is a list of T cell receptor beta chains from one sample in a study of response to subunit inactivated influenza vaccine. MiXCR, run by TCRdb on the RT-PCR reads, gives a single entry per CDR3 protein. This table has 550,000 to 800,000 distinct CDR3 sequences, less than 20% appearing once. Sequencing was performed on PBMCs from blood, taken 11 to 12 days after vaccination. The receptors were sampled from a man in his forties or fifties who received an inactivated influenza vaccine. Each CDR3 is given with its conserved first and last residue.

V gene	J gene	CDR3 length	CDR3 protein
TRBV7-2	TRBJ2-2	14	CASSLGLRGGELFF
TRBV5-5	TRBJ2-1	18	CASSLAVASGSMGDEQFF
TRBV6-5	TRBJ2-7	16	CASSYTSGTQINEQYF
TRBV27	TRBJ1-6	13	CASSLYRNSPLHF
TRBV6-2/TRBV6-3	TRBJ2-7	12	CASKDRPYEQYF
TRBV12-3/TRBV12-4	TRBJ1-2	15	CASSPIRGHVYGYTF
TRBV6-1	TRBJ1-5	14	CASSGRDRVQPQHF
TRBV23-1	TRBJ2-2	14	CASSGGENTGELFF
TRBV7-6	TRBJ2-3	18	CASSLVPMDRGRTDTQYF
TRBV11-2	TRBJ2-1	21	CASSPTSGLPSTLSSYNEQFF
TRBV21-1	TRBJ2-7	16	CASSKGETGSSYEQYF
TRBV5-1	TRBJ2-5	16	CASSLDPTRLQETQYF
TRBV7-3	TRBJ2-1	13	CASSFKSYNEQFF
TRBV5-6	TRBJ2-6	15	CASSFRGLGANVLSF
TRBV5-1	TRBJ2-7	14	CASSFDLASYEQYF
TRBV3-1	TRBJ2-1	17	CASSPLSSGRVSNEQFF
TRBV27	TRBJ2-6	16	CASSPWTNSGANVLTF
TRBV5-1	TRBJ2-2	13	CASSLKGAGELFF
TRBV11-2	TRBJ2-6	18	CTSSLRGTAGTGANVLTF
TRBV29-1	TRBJ2-7	13	CSAGRTGLYEQYF
TRBV4-2	TRBJ2-5	17	CASSPRQGGGNQETQYF
TRBV23-1	TRBJ2-2	15	CASRSRAESDGELFF
TRBV29-1	TRBJ2-3	13	CSVEGEWTDTQYF
TRBV18	TRBJ2-1	12	CASYRVGGEQFF